The present entry profiles one TCR beta chain with its context. The V gene lost 2 bases and the J gene lost 1 base, with 9 bases spanning the gap. The CDR3 has 15 amino acids. Germline V lookup: CDR1 SGHTA, CDR2 FQGNSA. The table came from immunoSEQ multiplex PCR; TCRdb's copy has only in-frame clones and leaves some out. The sample lists some 130,000 clones; less than 95% were seen once. This entry is derived from a study of control samples from healthy donors and cancer patients. The chain is built from TRBV7-2 and TRBJ2-1; no clear D gene. The sequencing input was blood. The sequence derives from a young man in good health. CDR3 protein: CASSLHFGSYNEQFF. The DNA of the CDR3 is TGTGCCAGCAGCTTACACTTCGGATCCTACAATGAGCAGTTCTTC.